This TCR beta chain originates from a study of vaccination effects on CD4 cells after COVID-19. This clone has only a few counts. Its antigen is unidentified. TCRdb's table, derived via immunoSEQ multiplex PCR, lists solely in-frame clones and lacks some. The sample shows tens of thousands of clones, around 67% of them seen only once. Antigen-specific CD4+ T cells were expanded (with viral peptide pools) by the ViraFEST assay ahead of sequencing. Isolation of CD4+ T cells took place after less than twelve days of culture. Vaccine recipients lacked prior SARS-CoV-2 infection and had negative nucleocapsid antibodies. Wells each received around 2.1 million PBMC, cultured with 10 IU/ml IL-2 and around 9.8 ug/ml peptides. This sequence was found in a human donor who received a COVID-19 vaccine. The material was CD4+ T cells from PBMCs cultured with SARS-CoV-2 spike peptides, obtained before COVID-19 vaccination.

CDR3 DNA: TGTGCCAGCAGCTCATCCGGGGGGCAGTCTAACTATGGCTACACCTTC. It codes for CASSSSGGQSNYGYTF. The V gene is TRBV7-2, the J gene TRBJ1-2; a possible D gene is TRBD1 (6 bases). CDR3 length equals 16 residues. V was cut by 4 bases and J by 0 bases, with 15 bases left in between. The germline V gene has CDR1 SGHTA and CDR2 FQGNSA.